Following are 27 T cell receptor beta chains from one sample sequenced in a study of blood T cell repertoires in COVID-19. Assay: immunoSEQ multiplex PCR; the TCRdb copy retains only in-frame clones and omits some. The data hold 100,000 to 110,000 clones, with approximately 87% observed a single time. Sample: peripheral blood. These receptors were collected from a human donor in a cohort sampled during active COVID-19.

The chain joins TRBV6-5 to TRBJ1-1, with D possibly being TRBD1 (5 bases). CDR3 length equals 12 residues. Trimming left V 4 bases short and J 7 bases short, with 10 bases between. The germline V gene has CDR1 MNHEY and CDR2 SVGAGI. The CDR3 spells CASSSGGIEAFF. In nucleotides, the CDR3 is TGTGCCAGCAGTTCGGGGGGAATTGAAGCTTTCTTT.

This clone has just one count. The V and J genes are TRBV12-5 and TRBJ1-5; 8 bases fit TRBD1. This CDR3 contains 14 residues. From germline, CDR1 is LGHNT and CDR2 FRNRAP. V dropped 4 bases and J dropped 3; count of bases not matched to a gene: 2. CDR3 DNA: TGTGCTAGTGGTTCAGGGGGCAACAATCAGCCCCAGCATTTT. This encodes CASGSGGNNQPQHF.

The chain combines TRBV9 with TRBJ2-2, with unresolved D. Trimming removed 2 bases at V and 3 bases at J, with 5 bases between. Germline V gene lookup returns CDR1 SGDLS and CDR2 YYNGEE. The CDR3 extends over 13 amino acids. The CDR3 nucleotides read TGTGCCAGCAGCGTTCAGTACACCGGGGAGCTGTTTTTT. Its protein product is CASSVQYTGELFF. Supplemented by reference TRBV9 and TRBJ2-2, the full variable domain reads DSGVTQTPKHLITATGQRVTLRCSPRSGDLSVYWYQQSLDQGLQFLIQYYNGEERAKGNILERFSAQQFPDLHSELNLSSLELGDSALYFCASSVQYTGELFFGEGSRLTVL.

This chain uses TRBV7-8 with TRBJ2-7; 9 bases fit TRBD1. J gave up 6 bases and V 1 base, and 1 base lay outside the gene matches. Germline V gives CDR1 SGHVS, CDR2 FQNEAQ. This CDR3 comprises 13 residues. CDR3 region: CASSLGTGAEQYF. The CDR3 coding sequence is TGTGCCAGCAGCTTAGGGACAGGGGCCGAGCAGTACTTC.

The genes are TRBV7-2 and TRBJ2-1; weak D call: TRBD2 (5 bases). V was cut by 2 bases and J by 12 bases, with 11 bases left in between. This CDR3 region has 12 residues. CDR1 is SGHTA, CDR2 FQGNSA, per germline. The CDR3 DNA sequence: TGTGCCAGCAGCTTAAGGGCGGGTGGGCAGTTCTTC. This sequence encodes CASSLRAGGQFF.

The chain has TRBV20-1 and TRBJ2-1, with D uncertain. There are 13 residues in the CDR3. V was clipped by 3 bases and J by 4 bases, with 10 bases between them. Germline V gene lookup returns CDR1 DFQATT and CDR2 SNEGSKA (reference sequence). CDR3 region: CSASTRYYNEQFF. The CDR3 DNA is TGCAGTGCTAGTACGAGGTATTACAATGAGCAGTTCTTC.

Here the CDR3 reads CASSKYREQNYEQYF. The CDR3 DNA reads TGTGCCAGCAGTAAATACAGGGAGCAGAATTACGAGCAGTACTTC. The V and J genes are TRBV6-2 or TRBV6-3 and TRBJ2-7, with a tentative D call TRBD1 (6 bases). Trimming removed 5 bases at V and 4 bases at J, with 18 bases between. The CDR3 is 15 amino acids. Germline lookup yields CDR1 MNHEY and CDR2 SVGEGT.

This chain links TRBV7-8 with TRBJ1-4; possible D gene TRBD1, 5 bases. This CDR3 has 19 amino acids. V was cut by 1 base and J by 0 bases, with 18 bases left in between. Looked up from germline, CDR1 is SGHVS and CDR2 is FQNEAQ. The CDR3 DNA is TGTGCCAGCAGCTTAGATTCCCGGGGGGGTTTCGCAACTAATGAAAAACTGTTTTTT. Protein product: CASSLDSRGGFATNEKLFF.

In its sample, this clone was seen a few times. The chain employs TRBV5-1 and TRBJ1-3; no definite D call. The V gene lost 4 bases and the J gene lost 2 bases, with 10 bases spanning the gap. The CDR3 has 14 residues. Germline V gene sequence: CDR1 SGHRS, CDR2 YFSETQ. CDR3 in DNA: TGCGCCAGCAGCCTAGGACTAGCTGGAAACACCATATATTTT. Its protein is CASSLGLAGNTIYF.

The J gene is TRBJ2-1, the V gene TRBV9; 9 bases match TRBD2. Germline assignment: CDR1 SGDLS and CDR2 YYNGEE. Losses at the gene ends were 3 bases for V and 4 bases for J; bases not matched to a gene: 2. The CDR3 runs 14 residues. CDR3 nucleotide sequence: TGTGCCAGCAGCGGACTAGCGGCGTACAATGAGCAGTTCTTC. This encodes CASSGLAAYNEQFF.

The chain carries TRBV7-2 and TRBJ2-3; 9 positions match TRBD2. In germline, CDR1 is SGHTA, CDR2 FQGNSA. This CDR3 is built from 15 residues. After removal of 1 base from V and 6 bases from J, the junction contained 5 bases not matched to a gene. The CDR3 spells CASSLGGGLADTQYF. The DNA for the CDR3 is TGTGCCAGCAGCTTAGGTGGGGGACTAGCTGATACGCAGTATTTT.

V gene TRBV2 combines with J gene TRBJ1-1; no clear D. V was pared by 5 bases and J by 6 bases, with 10 bases between. The CDR3 consists of 12 residues. The germline V gene has CDR1 SNHLY and CDR2 FYNNEI. CDR3 DNA: TGTGCCAGCAGTCAGGCCGCCCCTGAAGCTTTCTTT. Protein sequence: CASSQAAPEAFF.

The J gene is TRBJ1-2, the V gene TRBV9; the D is unclear. Germline V gene sequence: CDR1 SGDLS, CDR2 YYNGEE. V shed 6 bases and J shed 2 bases, with 14 bases lying between them. The CDR3 length is 14 residues. CDR3 sequence reads: CASKGSESNYGYTF. The CDR3, as DNA: TGTGCCAGCAAGGGTAGCGAATCAAACTATGGCTACACCTTC.

This chain links TRBV7-2 with TRBJ1-1, with a possible D match to TRBD1 (6 bases). Deletions cut 4 bases from V and 1 base from J, with 16 bases between. The CDR3 is 16 amino acids. Germline-derived CDR1 and CDR2 are SGHTA and FQGNSA. The CDR3 nucleotides are TGTGCCAGCAGCTCCCCTCGGGGGGCTGGGAACACTGAAGCTTTCTTT. Translated, it gives CASSSPRGAGNTEAFF.

This clone was observed a few times. The chain is built from TRBV5-4 and TRBJ1-5, with 8 positions matching TRBD1. The CDR3 is 17 residues long. The trim removed 4 bases at V and 4 bases at J, leaving 13 bases unmatched. Germline CDR1 is SGHNT and CDR2 is YYREEE (reference sequence). Here the CDR3 DNA reads TGTGCCAGCAGCAAGAAGACACCGGACAGGGAAAATCAGCCCCAGCATTTT. It translates to CASSKKTPDRENQPQHF.

This clone was seen a single time. The chain combines TRBV11-3 with TRBJ2-2; D unclear. Germline CDR1 and CDR2: SGHNT and YENEEA. The CDR3 runs to 12 residues. The germline V and J ends were trimmed by 5 bases and 9 bases, with 10 bases remaining between them. CDR3 nucleotides: TGTGCCAGCAGCGCTACTGCCCGGGAGCTGTTTTTT. This sequence encodes CASSATARELFF.

Only a few counts were recorded for this clone. The chain links TRBV2 to TRBJ1-6; maybe TRBD1 (5 bases). This CDR3 is built from 15 residues. Germline V lookup: CDR1 SNHLY, CDR2 FYNNEI. Trimming removed 6 bases at V and 7 bases at J, with 16 bases between. CDR3 sequence (DNA): TGTGCCAGCAGGGGGATCCGGGGGGGAAATTCACCCCTCCACTTT. Its protein product is CASRGIRGGNSPLHF.

J is TRBJ2-7 and V is TRBV27; 7 nucleotides align to TRBD2. Germline trimming cut 2 bases from V and 0 bases from J; bases unmatched to any gene: 4. This CDR3 comprises 15 residues. Looked up from germline, CDR1 is MNHEY and CDR2 is SMNVEV (reference sequence). The CDR3 DNA reads TGTGCCAGCAGTTTAGGCGGGACTAACTCCTACGAGCAGTACTTC. This codes for CASSLGGTNSYEQYF.

The V and J genes are TRBV12-3 or TRBV12-4 and TRBJ1-2, with 7 bases that match TRBD1. There are 13 residues in the CDR3. The V gene end was trimmed by 5 bases and the J gene end by 8 bases; junction bases not matched to a gene: 8. The CDR3 DNA reads as TGTGCCAGCAGTAAGACAGGGTCTCTGGGCTACACCTTC. Protein: CASSKTGSLGYTF.

The chain has TRBV11-2 and TRBJ1-6; the D gene is possibly TRBD1 (5 bases). Germline CDR1 reads SGHAT; CDR2 reads FQNNGV. CDR3 length equals 14 residues. V shed 8 bases and J shed 6 bases, with 14 bases lying between them. The CDR3 region has the DNA TGTGCCAGCTCTGACCGGGGGAGTAATTCACCCCTCCACTTT. Translated: CASSDRGSNSPLHF. The whole variable domain, remainder taken from reference TRBV11-2 and TRBJ1-6, is EAGVAQSPRYKIIEKRQSVAFWCNPISGHATLYWYQQILGQGPKLLIQFQNNGVVDDSQLPKDRFSAERLKGVDSTLKIQPAKLEDSAVYLCASSDRGSNSPLHFGNGTRLTVT.

This clone was seen a handful of times. This chain joins TRBV4-1 and TRBJ1-2; D might be TRBD1 (5 bases). Germline CDR1 MGHRA, CDR2 YSYEKL. The CDR3 spans 15 residues. V lost 0 bases to trimming and J lost 8 bases, with 16 bases between them. CDR3 in DNA: TGCGCCAGCAGCCAAGAGGCCAGGGCGATAAGGGGCTACACCTTC. Amino acid sequence: CASSQEARAIRGYTF.

The chain combines TRBV5-8 with TRBJ1-1, with a weak D call TRBD1 (6 bases). Germline V lookup: CDR1 SGHTS, CDR2 YDEGEE. The CDR3 consists of 12 residues. V was shortened by 6 bases and J by 11 bases, with 17 bases between the two germline ends. CDR3 amino acids: CASTITGWGAFF. CDR3 coding DNA: TGTGCCAGCACCATTACAGGGTGGGGCGCTTTCTTT.

This clone showed up just a few times. The chain carries TRBV6-5 and TRBJ1-6, with no clear D. CDR3 length: 15 residues. Per germline, CDR1 MNHEY and CDR2 SVGAGI. The V gene lost 2 bases and the J gene lost 9 bases, with 14 bases spanning the gap. The DNA of the CDR3 is TGTGCCAGCAGTTACCTTACACGTCTCTCTTCACCCCTCCACTTT. Translated, it gives CASSYLTRLSSPLHF.

This clone was detected only a few times. The chain combines TRBV4-3 with TRBJ2-2; no firm D call. The CDR3 covers 13 residues. The ends were cut back, 3 bases at V and 4 bases at J, with 6 bases in the middle. Germline lookup yields CDR1 LGHNA and CDR2 YSLEER. The CDR3 sequence is CASSQSVTGELFF. As DNA, the CDR3 is TGCGCCAGCAGCCAGAGTGTCACCGGGGAGCTGTTTTTT.

The chain employs TRBV6-1 and TRBJ2-3, with TRBD2 matching 9 bases. This CDR3 is 16 amino acids long. V lost 4 bases and J lost 4; bases outside the gene matches: 9. The germline gives CDR1 MNHNS, CDR2 SASEGT. CDR3 region: CASSGFSGSEADTQYF. The CDR3 DNA follows: TGTGCCAGCAGTGGATTTAGCGGGAGTGAGGCAGATACGCAGTATTTT.

The genes are TRBV7-9 and TRBJ1-6, with 7 bases fitting TRBD1. CDR1 and CDR2 (germline): SEHNR, FQNEAQ (reference sequence). The CDR3 contains 15 residues. The V segment lost 1 base and the J segment 6 bases; nucleotides outside the gene matches: 3. The CDR3: CASSLEGTVNSPLHF. For the CDR3, the DNA is TGTGCCAGCAGCTTAGAGGGGACAGTTAATTCACCCCTCCACTTT.

The chain joins TRBV7-2 to TRBJ2-5, with TRBD2 matching 7 bases. CDR3 length equals 15 residues. V shed 1 base, J shed 5 bases, and the junction held 7 bases outside the gene matches. From germline, CDR1 is SGHTA and CDR2 FQGNSA. The CDR3 here is CASSLDGLVGETQYF. The DNA of the CDR3 is TGTGCCAGCAGCTTAGACGGACTAGTGGGGGAGACCCAGTACTTC.